This T cell receptor beta chain was sequenced in a study of T cell repertoires and Cas9 in healthy adults. Study at large: Characterization of SpCas9-reactive CD4 and CD8 T cells covered multi-effector potency, cytotoxicity and lineage. Study observations and caveats: Reportedly, SpCas9-reactive effector T cell proliferation and function were mitigated by SpCas9-reactive Tregs in vitro.

This clone was observed a handful of times. No antigen is known for it. Per the germline V gene, CDR1 is MGHDK and CDR2 is SYGVNS. Trimming removed 4 bases from V and 2 bases from J, with 8 bases in between. The CDR3 consists of 14 residues. Only in-frame clones appear in the TCRdb table, and some are missing; sequencing was by immunoSEQ multiplex PCR. The sample includes tens of thousands of clones, 85% to 95% seen only once; the top ten take about 0.76%. The specimen was CD4+ effector T cells (CD127+, CD25-, CD137-, CD154-) from PBMCs; culture status not recorded. This sequence originates from a human donor in good health. The V call is TRBV25-1, the J call TRBJ1-4, with D maybe TRBD1 (5 bases). The CDR3 DNA reads as TGTGCCAGCAGTGGCCGGGACACTAATGAAAAACTGTTTTTT. Protein product: CASSGRDTNEKLFF.